Included here is one T cell receptor beta chain sequence, with context. Authors' methods: How many nucleated cells were present was estimated from reference gene primer amplification. Clones were read by immunoSEQ multiplex PCR, and TCRdb kept only the in-frame ones, dropping some. V and J calls and clone size follow that table, whereas D and trimming were derived from the DNA. The sample shows around 110,000 clones, around 80% of them seen only once. This sample stems from a study of blood T cell repertoires in COVID-19. At the level of the study: COVID-19 samples from acute and convalescent phases originated in the United States, Italy and Spain. Nucleic acid was either cDNA or gDNA, and it came from T cells, B-cell-depleted T cells, or PBMCs.

Looked up from germline, CDR1 is LNHDA and CDR2 is SQIVND (reference sequence). The CDR3 is 15 amino acids. J was trimmed by 8 bases and V by 7 bases; bases with no gene match: 12. The sequence derives from a man in his 70s with acute or convalescent COVID-19. Sequenced material: peripheral blood. The chain carries TRBV19 and TRBJ2-1; the match to TRBD1 covers 9 bases. The CDR3 here is CASKAGQGLSHEQFF. CDR3 nucleotide sequence: TGTGCCAGTAAGGCGGGACAGGGCCTCTCCCATGAGCAGTTCTTC.